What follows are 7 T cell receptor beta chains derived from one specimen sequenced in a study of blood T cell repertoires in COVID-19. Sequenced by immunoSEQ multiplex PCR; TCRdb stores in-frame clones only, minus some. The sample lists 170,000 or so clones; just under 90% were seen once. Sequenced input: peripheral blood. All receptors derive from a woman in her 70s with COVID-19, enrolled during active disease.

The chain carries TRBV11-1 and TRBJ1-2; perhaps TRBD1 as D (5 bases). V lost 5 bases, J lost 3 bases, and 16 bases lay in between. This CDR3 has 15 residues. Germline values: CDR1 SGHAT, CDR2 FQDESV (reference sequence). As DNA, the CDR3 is TGTGCCAGCAGCCTGCCTGGGGCATGGGACTATGGCTACACCTTC. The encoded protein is CASSLPGAWDYGYTF.

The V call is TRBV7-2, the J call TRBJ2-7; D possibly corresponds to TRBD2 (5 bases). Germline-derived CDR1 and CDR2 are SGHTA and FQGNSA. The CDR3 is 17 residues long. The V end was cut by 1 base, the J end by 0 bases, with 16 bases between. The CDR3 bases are TGTGCCAGCAGCTTAGGGACTCTTCGCCTCTTCTCCTACGAGCAGTACTTC. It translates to CASSLGTLRLFSYEQYF.

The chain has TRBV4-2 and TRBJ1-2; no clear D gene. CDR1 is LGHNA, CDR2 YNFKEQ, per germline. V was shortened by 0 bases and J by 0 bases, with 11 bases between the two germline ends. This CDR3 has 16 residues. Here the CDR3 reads CASSQDLGGANYGYTF. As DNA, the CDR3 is TGTGCCAGCAGCCAAGATTTGGGTGGAGCTAACTATGGCTACACCTTC.

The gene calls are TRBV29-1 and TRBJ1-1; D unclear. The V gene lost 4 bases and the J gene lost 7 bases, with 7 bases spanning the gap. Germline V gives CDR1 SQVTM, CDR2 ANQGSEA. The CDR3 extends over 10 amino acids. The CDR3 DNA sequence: TGCAGCGTTGTGTCCTATGAAGCTTTCTTT. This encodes CSVVSYEAFF.

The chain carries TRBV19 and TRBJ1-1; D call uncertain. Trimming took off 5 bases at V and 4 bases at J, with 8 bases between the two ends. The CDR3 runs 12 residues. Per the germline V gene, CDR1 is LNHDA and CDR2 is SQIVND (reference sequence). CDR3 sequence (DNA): TGTGCCAGTAGTCCGCCGGGCACTGAAGCTTTCTTT. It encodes CASSPPGTEAFF.

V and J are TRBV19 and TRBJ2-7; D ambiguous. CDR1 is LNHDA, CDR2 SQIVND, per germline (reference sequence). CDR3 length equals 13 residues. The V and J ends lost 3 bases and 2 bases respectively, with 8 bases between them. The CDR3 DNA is TGTGCCAGTAGTATGCAGAGCGCCTACGAGCAGTACTTC. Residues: CASSMQSAYEQYF.

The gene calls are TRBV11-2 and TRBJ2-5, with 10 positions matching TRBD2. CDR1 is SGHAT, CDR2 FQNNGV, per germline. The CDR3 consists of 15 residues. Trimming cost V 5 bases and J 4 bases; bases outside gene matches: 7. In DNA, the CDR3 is TGTGCCAGCAGCCCACGGACTAGCGGTAGAGAGACCCAGTACTTC. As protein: CASSPRTSGRETQYF.